Listed here are 18 T cell receptor beta chains from one sample, sequenced in a study of CD8 T cells in Susac syndrome. An amount of RNA that ranged from roughly 0.5 to 1 ug was reverse transcribed with random hexamers. TCRdb recomputed calls from the immunoSEQ multiplex PCR reads with MiXCR, one row per CDR3 protein. Altogether more than 110,000 distinct CDR3 sequences are present, around 94% being singletons, with the ten largest covering roughly 0.27%. Material: CD8+ T cells from PBMCs. All receptors come from a human donor in good health.

V and J are TRBV9 and TRBJ1-2; 7 nucleotides agree with TRBD1. The CDR3 is made up of 15 amino acids. Germline lookup yields CDR1 SGDLS and CDR2 YYNGEE. V shed 3 bases, J shed 5 bases, and the junction held 10 bases outside the gene matches. The CDR3 loop reads CASSATGTEAYGYTF. The CDR3 bases are TGTGCCAGCAGCGCGACCGGGACAGAAGCATATGGCTACACCTTC. Full variable domain (missing parts from reference TRBV9 and TRBJ1-2): DSGVTQTPKHLITATGQRVTLRCSPRSGDLSVYWYQQSLDQGLQFLIQYYNGEERAKGNILERFSAQQFPDLHSELNLSSLELGDSALYFCASSATGTEAYGYTFGSGTRLTVV.

This clonotype was counted a single time. The gene calls are TRBV29-1 and TRBJ2-7; D is perhaps TRBD1 (6 bases). Per the germline V gene, CDR1 is SQVTM and CDR2 is ANQGSEA. The length of the CDR3 is 13 residues. Between the trimmed V and J ends, which lost 6 bases and 0 bases, there was a span of 12 bases. The CDR3 here is CSVGAGDSYEQYF. The CDR3 nucleotides are TGCAGCGTGGGGGCTGGCGACTCCTACGAGCAGTACTTC.

CDR3 region: CASSLSGSRRNTEAFF. For the CDR3, the DNA is TGTGCCAGCAGTTTATCGGGGTCCCGCCGAAACACTGAAGCTTTCTTT. The rearrangement uses TRBV27 and TRBJ1-1, with D hard to call. The CDR3 spans 16 residues. Trimming stripped 0 bases from V and 2 bases from J, with 13 bases between. In germline, CDR1 is MNHEY, CDR2 SMNVEV (reference sequence).

This clonotype was recorded only once. The chain is built from TRBV7-9 and TRBJ2-1; 7 nucleotides align to TRBD2. The CDR3 consists of 13 residues. The ends lost 8 bases at V and 4 bases at J; junction bases unmatched: 5. Germline assignment: CDR1 SEHNR and CDR2 FQNEAQ (reference sequence). The CDR3 sequence: CASRDSGYNEQFF. The CDR3 DNA is TGTGCCAGCCGGGATAGCGGGTACAATGAGCAGTTCTTC.

V usage is TRBV9 and J usage is TRBJ2-2, with 11 positions matching TRBD2. Per the germline V gene, CDR1 is SGDLS and CDR2 is YYNGEE. Losses at the gene ends were 0 bases for V and 2 bases for J; bases not matched to a gene: 6. This CDR3 is 18 amino acids long. The CDR3 sequence is CASSVGLAGWENTGELFF. The CDR3 DNA sequence: TGTGCCAGCAGCGTAGGACTAGCGGGATGGGAAAACACCGGGGAGCTGTTTTTT.

This clonotype was seen just once. Written as DNA, the CDR3 is TGTGCCAGCAGTACGTGGGAGAACGGAGAGACCCAGTACTTC. This gives the protein CASSTWENGETQYF. This sequence joins TRBV27 and TRBJ2-5, with D maybe TRBD2 (5 bases). Trimming pared 5 bases from V and 4 bases from J, leaving 14 bases between. Looked up from germline, CDR1 is MNHEY and CDR2 is SMNVEV (reference sequence). CDR3 length: 14 residues.

This chain joins TRBV7-9 and TRBJ2-1; TRBD2 matches 7 bases. The J segment lost 9 bases and the V segment lost 8 bases, leaving 10 bases of the junction unmatched. The CDR3 covers 13 residues. CDR1 is SEHNR, CDR2 FQNEAQ, per germline (reference sequence). This chain's CDR3 is CASRKAGAGEQFF. The CDR3 DNA reads as TGTGCCAGCCGTAAGGCGGGAGCTGGTGAGCAGTTCTTC.

This chain links TRBV20-1 with TRBJ1-2, with D unclear. V lost 0 bases and J lost 4, with 3 bases in between. The CDR3 runs 11 residues. The germline gives CDR1 DFQATT, CDR2 SNEGSKA (reference sequence). For the CDR3, the DNA is TGCAGTGCTAGAGATCTCTATGGCTACACCTTC. It specifies CSARDLYGYTF.

This chain joins TRBV27 and TRBJ2-2; the D is unclear. V lost 6 bases and J 4 bases, leaving 3 bases between the germline ends. The germline V gene encodes CDR1 MNHEY and CDR2 SMNVEV (reference sequence). The CDR3 is 11 amino acids. The CDR3 is CASRGTGELFF. CDR3 DNA sequence: TGTGCCAGCAGAGGCACCGGGGAGCTGTTTTTT.

This clonotype was observed a single time. The V call is TRBV4-3, the J call TRBJ2-7; a weak D match, TRBD1 (5 bases). CDR1 is LGHNA, CDR2 YSLEER, per germline. The ends were cut back, 1 base at V and 3 bases at J, with 13 bases in the middle. This CDR3 comprises 15 residues. CDR3 loop: CASSQGLQGNYEQYF. For the CDR3, the DNA is TGCGCCAGCAGCCAAGGGCTTCAGGGAAACTACGAGCAGTACTTC.

This chain connects TRBV28 to TRBJ2-1; TRBD1 matches 8 bases. The CDR3 has 15 amino acids. Germline CDR1 reads MDHEN; CDR2 reads SYDVKM. The trim removed 5 bases at V and 3 bases at J, leaving 6 bases unmatched. CDR3 amino acids: CASSRLTGVYNEQFF. The CDR3 DNA sequence: TGTGCCAGCAGTCGCTTGACAGGGGTCTACAATGAGCAGTTCTTC.

This chain uses TRBV5-4 with TRBJ2-7; TRBD2 agrees at 12 bases. CDR3 length: 15 amino acids. The trim removed 4 bases at V and 0 bases at J, leaving 2 bases unmatched. Looked up from germline, CDR1 is SGHNT and CDR2 is YYREEE (reference sequence). The CDR3 sequence is CASSPSGRASYEQYF. The CDR3 DNA is TGTGCCAGCAGCCCTAGCGGGAGGGCCTCCTACGAGCAGTACTTC.

The chain employs TRBV24-1 and TRBJ2-6; no reliable D call. Germline CDR1 reads KGHDR; CDR2 reads SFDVKD. V lost 5 bases to trimming and J lost 1 base, with 5 bases between them. The CDR3 loop spans 14 amino acids. In nucleotides, the CDR3 is TGTGCCACCAGTGGGTTGTCTGGGGCCAACGTCCTGACTTTC. Translating gives CATSGLSGANVLTF.

Here the CDR3 reads CASSSRLTDTQYF. CDR3 sequence (DNA): TGTGCCAGCAGTTCCCGACTCACAGATACGCAGTATTTT. The chain employs TRBV28 and TRBJ2-3; D is ambiguous. Germline assignment: CDR1 MDHEN and CDR2 SYDVKM. Trimming shortened V by 4 bases and J by 2 bases, and 7 bases separated the two germline ends. This CDR3 contains 13 residues.

The chain couples TRBV30 to TRBJ2-7, with D uncertain. The CDR3 runs to 15 residues. V was pared by 3 bases and J by 3 bases, with 18 bases between. Germline CDR1 GTSNPN, CDR2 SVGIG (reference sequence). CDR3 DNA sequence: TGTGCCTGGAGGCCCAACCCGGACGGTTTCTACGAGCAGTACTTC. This gives the protein CAWRPNPDGFYEQYF. Full variable domain (outside the CDR3, taken from reference TRBV30 and TRBJ2-7): SQTIHQWPATLVQPVGSPLSLECTVEGTSNPNLYWYRQAAGRGLQLLFYSVGIGQISSEVPQNLSASRPQDRQFILSSKKLLLSDSGFYLCAWRPNPDGFYEQYFGPGTRLTVT.

The chain's CDR3 is CATSPLGELSGNEQFF. CDR3 bases: TGTGCCACCAGCCCCCTAGGGGAGCTTTCAGGCAATGAGCAGTTCTTC. This chain uses TRBV15 with TRBJ2-1, with D possibly called TRBD1 or TRBD2 (5 bases each). Germline assignment: CDR1 LNHNV and CDR2 YYDKDF (reference sequence). This CDR3 has 16 amino acids. V was clipped by 5 bases and J by 6 bases, with 20 bases between them.

The table lists this clonotype with a few counts. The chain recombines TRBV18 with TRBJ1-1; D not certain. Germline V gene data show CDR1 as KGHSH and CDR2 as LQKENI. V was shortened by 5 bases and J by 1 base, with 2 bases between the two germline ends. This CDR3 contains 11 residues. The CDR3 spells CASSENTEAFF. The CDR3 bases are TGTGCCAGCTCAGAGAACACTGAAGCTTTCTTT.

The rearrangement uses TRBV6-5 and TRBJ2-7; D ambiguous. The CDR3 is 13 amino acids. V gave up 4 bases and J gave up 5 bases, with 12 bases separating them. The germline gives CDR1 MNHEY, CDR2 SVGAGI. DNA for the CDR3: TGTGCCAGCAGTTGGAAAGGCTCGAACGAGCAGTACTTC. This sequence encodes CASSWKGSNEQYF.